This TCR beta chain was captured by sequencing in a study of cytomegalovirus exposure and HLA in healthy donors. Study background: Among the roughly 370 genotyped donors, around 81% were placed in the Caucasian-associated ancestry cluster.

This CDR3 region has 13 residues. The V end was cut by 3 bases, the J end by 8 bases, with 10 bases between. From germline, CDR1 is SGHTA and CDR2 FQGTGA. In the PCR, 60 Vbeta and 13 Jbeta primers were used. Using immunoSEQ multiplex PCR, the repertoire was profiled, and TCRdb retains in-frame clones only, with some absent. The data show 70,000 or so clones, 75% to 90% seen once. This clone has a single count. Its matching antigen is unknown. Study results and caveats: What a later analysis showed was that several of the most significant clusters appeared linked to common viral pathogens. High sensitivity and specificity were reportedly achieved when the classifier diagnosed cytomegalovirus status.

Sequenced input: PBMCs. This clonotype originated in a woman aged 25-40 years in good health and CMV-seronegative. The chain recombines TRBV7-3 with TRBJ2-2; D gene uncertain. CDR3 residues: CASSLGLVGELFF. The CDR3 DNA follows: TGTGCCAGCAGCTTGGGCCTGGTGGGGGAGCTGTTTTTT. The variable domain in full, with the rest retrieved from reference TRBV7-3 and TRBJ2-2, is GAGVSQTPSNKVTEKGKYVELRCDPISGHTALYWYRQSLGQGPEFLIYFQGTGAADDSGLPNDRFFAVRPEGSVSTLKIQRTERGDSAVYLCASSLGLVGELFFGEGSRLTVL.